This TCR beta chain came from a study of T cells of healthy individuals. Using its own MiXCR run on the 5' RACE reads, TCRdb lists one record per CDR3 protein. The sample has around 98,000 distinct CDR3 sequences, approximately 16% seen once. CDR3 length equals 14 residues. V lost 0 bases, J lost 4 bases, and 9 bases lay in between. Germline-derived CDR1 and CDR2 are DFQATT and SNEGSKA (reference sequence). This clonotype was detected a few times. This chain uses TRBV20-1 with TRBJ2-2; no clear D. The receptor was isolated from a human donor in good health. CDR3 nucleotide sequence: TGCAGTGCTAGAGATTCCTTTCCCACCGGGGAGCTGTTTTTT. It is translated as CSARDSFPTGELFF.